These 25 T cell receptor beta chains came from one sample sequenced in a study of T cell repertoires in cytomegalovirus infection. Their antigens are not known. MiXCR was run by TCRdb on the reads, yielding one entry per CDR3 protein. The sample shows 750,000 to 900,000 distinct CDR3 sequences, under 35% of them seen only once. The specimen comprised cultured CD8+ T cells from PBMCs, sampled from culture after CMV antigen stimulation. The receptors come from a human donor in good health (CMV status not recorded). Some clones in this sample may be carry-over from other donors' samples.

The V gene is TRBV4-3, the J gene TRBJ1-2; the D is unclear. Germline CDR1 reads LGHNA; CDR2 reads YSLEER. This CDR3 comprises 15 residues. V dropped 0 bases and J dropped 8 bases, with 16 bases sitting between them. The DNA of the CDR3 is TGCGCCAGCAGCCAAGATTACGGGTTAACTATCGGCTACACCTTC. Its translation is CASSQDYGLTIGYTF.

V usage is TRBV5-4 and J usage is TRBJ2-7; the D gene is possibly TRBD2 (6 bases). Trimming stripped 0 bases from V and 2 bases from J, with 12 bases between. CDR1 is SGHNT and CDR2 is YYREEE in the germline V gene (reference sequence). The CDR3 covers 15 residues. The CDR3 region is CASSLVTGVPYEQYF. The CDR3 DNA is TGTGCCAGCAGCTTGGTGACGGGGGTCCCCTACGAGCAGTACTTC.

The genes are TRBV29-1 and TRBJ1-3; D is unresolved. The germline V gene encodes CDR1 SQVTM and CDR2 ANQGSEA. Trimming stripped 7 bases from V and 0 bases from J, with 10 bases between. The CDR3 covers 13 residues. The CDR3 loop reads CSAVTSSGNTIYF. The CDR3 bases are TGCAGCGCTGTGACAAGCTCTGGAAACACCATATATTTT.

This clonotype was picked up a small number of times. V is TRBV19 and J is TRBJ1-1; TRBD1 matches 8 bases. Germline CDR1 reads LNHDA; CDR2 reads SQIVND (reference sequence). V gave up 1 base and J gave up 1 base; unmatched junction bases: 5. The CDR3 is 16 amino acids. DNA of the CDR3: TGTGCCAGTAGTATAGGGACAGGGTTTTCGAACACTGAAGCTTTCTTT. Residues: CASSIGTGFSNTEAFF.

There are many counts of this clonotype. The rearrangement joins TRBV20-1 to TRBJ2-2; TRBD1 agrees at 7 bases. CDR1 and CDR2 (germline): DFQATT, SNEGSKA (reference sequence). CDR3 size: 17 residues. V shed 2 bases and J 0 bases; nucleotides not matched to a gene: 9. The CDR3 coding sequence is TGCAGTGCTAGATACACTCCAAGGGGGCCGAACACCGGGGAGCTGTTTTTT. Encoded protein: CSARYTPRGPNTGELFF.

The chain employs TRBV27 and TRBJ1-6; a weak D match, TRBD1 (5 bases). With 6 bases removed from V and 0 bases from J, the gap between germline ends came to 18 bases. CDR3 length equals 18 residues. Germline assignment: CDR1 MNHEY and CDR2 SMNVEV (reference sequence). The CDR3 nucleotides read TGTGCCAGCAGCCTAGGCGGGACTGCGAGCTCCTATAATTCACCCCTCCACTTT. This translates into CASSLGGTASSYNSPLHF.

This clonotype was counted a few times. The rearrangement links TRBV7-9 to TRBJ2-3; the match to TRBD2 covers 12 bases. This CDR3 contains 15 residues. V dropped 4 bases and J dropped 4; count of bases not matched to a gene: 3. From germline, CDR1 is SEHNR and CDR2 FQNEAQ (reference sequence). The chain's CDR3 is CASSSTSGGPDTQYF. The CDR3 bases are TGTGCCAGCAGCTCGACTAGCGGGGGACCAGATACGCAGTATTTT.

V is TRBV6-5 and J is TRBJ2-5, with TRBD1 matching over 7 bases. The J segment lost 2 bases and the V segment lost 2 bases, leaving 2 bases of the junction unmatched. The germline gives CDR1 MNHEY, CDR2 SVGAGI. This CDR3 has 14 amino acids. The CDR3 coding sequence is TGTGCCAGCAGTTACAGGGACAGTCAAGAGACCCAGTACTTC. Translation: CASSYRDSQETQYF.

This clonotype came up a few times. The chain combines TRBV14 with TRBJ1-2, with D perhaps TRBD1 (5 bases). The CDR3 runs 17 residues. Trimming removed 2 bases from V and 2 bases from J, with 18 bases in between. The V gene's germline CDR1 is SGHDN and CDR2 FVKESK. CDR3 nucleotides: TGTGCCAGCAGCCAATTCCCGAGGGGAAAGCTAAACTATGGCTACACCTTC. The encoded protein is CASSQFPRGKLNYGYTF.

Concerning this clonotype: A read error may be the cause here, since a much bigger clone is one base away. V usage is TRBV6-1 and J usage is TRBJ2-3; D unclear. Trimming removed 2 bases at V and 1 base at J, with 4 bases between. The CDR3 is 13 amino acids. Germline assignment: CDR1 MNHNS and CDR2 SASEGT. The CDR3 here is CASSEIRTDTQYF. The DNA for the CDR3 is TGTGCCAGCAGTGAAATTCGCACAGATACGCAGTATTTT.

This clonotype was observed at least ten times. This chain uses TRBV7-8 with TRBJ1-5; D unresolved. The V gene lost 1 base and the J gene lost 9 bases, with 19 bases spanning the gap. Germline V CDR1 and CDR2: SGHVS, FQNEAQ. The CDR3 covers 16 residues. The CDR3 here is CASSLGIGMSVRPQHF. The CDR3 DNA is TGTGCCAGCAGCTTAGGGATAGGGATGTCTGTGAGGCCCCAGCATTTT.

CDR3 protein: CASSLVGPRRRLGGYTF. The CDR3 DNA follows: TGTGCCAGCAGTTTAGTCGGCCCACGACGGCGACTTGGGGGCTACACCTTC. V usage is TRBV27 and J usage is TRBJ1-2, with D hard to call. V was clipped by 2 bases and J by 8 bases, with 24 bases between them. Germline V gene sequence: CDR1 MNHEY, CDR2 SMNVEV (reference sequence). The CDR3 covers 17 residues.

On this clonotype: Mismatch with germline at one junction end may stem from a read error. J is TRBJ1-1 and V is TRBV7-4, with D possibly TRBD1 on 5 matching bases. The CDR3 is 17 residues long. In germline, CDR1 is SGHVT, CDR2 SQSDAQ. CDR3 sequence: CAGSPYPGPQGNTEAFF. In nucleotides, the CDR3 is TGTGCCGGCAGCCCCTATCCCGGGCCCCAGGGGAACACTGAAGCTTTCTTT.

V is TRBV20-1 and J is TRBJ1-5; TRBD1 aligns across 8 bases. The CDR3 contains 16 residues. Germline V gene sequence: CDR1 DFQATT, CDR2 SNEGSKA (reference sequence). The ends lost 5 bases at V and 7 bases at J; junction bases unmatched: 16. The CDR3 region is CSARGQGDSHGQPQHF. DNA for the CDR3: TGCAGTGCTCGCGGACAGGGAGATTCACATGGGCAGCCCCAGCATTTT.

The chain employs TRBV7-4 and TRBJ1-1, with 7 positions matching TRBD1. Looked up from germline, CDR1 is SGHVT and CDR2 is SQSDAQ. V trimming: 3 bases; J trimming: 7 bases; junction bases outside the gene matches: 5. The CDR3 extends over 13 amino acids. Written as DNA, the CDR3 is TGTGCCAGCAGCTTGGGACAGTCCTTTGAAGCTTTCTTT. Translating it yields CASSLGQSFEAFF.

This clonotype was picked up many times. The gene calls are TRBV18 and TRBJ2-5; no definite D call. The V end was cut by 3 bases, the J end by 5 bases, with 10 bases between. In germline, CDR1 is KGHSH, CDR2 LQKENI. The CDR3 contains 13 residues. The CDR3 region is CASSPSGRETQYF. The CDR3 DNA reads TGTGCCAGCTCACCTTCCGGTAGGGAGACCCAGTACTTC. Filled out from reference TRBV18 and TRBJ2-5, the complete variable domain reads NAGVMQNPRHLVRRRGQEARLRCSPMKGHSHVYWYRQLPEEGLKFMVYLQKENIIDESGMPKERFSAEFPKEGPSILRIQQVVRGDSAAYFCASSPSGRETQYFGPGTRLLVL.

This clonotype was detected only a few times. This chain joins TRBV25-1 and TRBJ1-2; 7 nucleotides agree with TRBD1. Trimming at V came to 6 bases and at J to 6 bases, leaving 10 bases not matched to a gene. The CDR3 extends over 14 amino acids. Germline V gene lookup returns CDR1 MGHDK and CDR2 SYGVNS. CDR3 protein: CASSPGQYLDGYTF. The CDR3, as DNA: TGTGCCAGCAGCCCGGGACAGTATTTGGATGGCTACACCTTC.

This clonotype was detected many times. The chain recombines TRBV7-8 with TRBJ1-5; D is possibly TRBD1 (6 bases). CDR1 is SGHVS and CDR2 is FQNEAQ in the germline V gene. The V gene lost 6 bases and the J gene lost 5 bases, with 17 bases spanning the gap. The CDR3 loop spans 15 amino acids. The CDR3 region has the DNA TGTGCCAGCAGTTTACAGGGTTTGGGTGATCAGCCCCAGCATTTT. Translated, it gives CASSLQGLGDQPQHF.

This clonotype has only a few counts. The V call is TRBV7-9, the J call TRBJ2-1; the match to TRBD2 covers 7 bases. Trimming at V came to 7 bases and at J to 5 bases, leaving 2 bases not matched to a gene. This CDR3 has 12 residues. Germline V gives CDR1 SEHNR, CDR2 FQNEAQ (reference sequence). The CDR3 DNA follows: TGTGCCAGCATACGGGGGGACAATGAGCAGTTCTTC. Its protein product is CASIRGDNEQFF.

This clonotype was detected many times. V usage is TRBV7-8 and J usage is TRBJ2-3; TRBD2 matches at 7 bases. Losses at the gene ends were 6 bases for V and 0 bases for J; bases not matched to a gene: 15. Germline V gives CDR1 SGHVS, CDR2 FQNEAQ. CDR3 length: 18 amino acids. CDR3 bases: TGTGCCAGCAGTCTTCCCGTCGGAGCGGGGACTAGCACAGATACGCAGTATTTT. Amino acid sequence: CASSLPVGAGTSTDTQYF.

The J gene is TRBJ1-2, the V gene TRBV4-2, with D possibly being TRBD1 (5 bases). The germline gives CDR1 LGHNA, CDR2 YNFKEQ. This CDR3 region has 16 residues. The V end lost 4 bases, the J end lost 5 bases, and 20 bases lay between the germline ends. In DNA form, the CDR3 reads TGTGCCAGCAGCCGGACGACAGTCCCCCTCATATATGGCTACACCTTC. Translated, it gives CASSRTTVPLIYGYTF.

The chain has TRBV9 and TRBJ2-1, with a tentative D call TRBD1 (5 bases). The CDR3 consists of 16 residues. Per germline, CDR1 SGDLS and CDR2 YYNGEE. The V and J ends lost 5 bases and 0 bases respectively, with 15 bases between them. CDR3 sequence (DNA): TGTGCCAGCAGAGATATTCAGGGCAGCTCCTACAATGAGCAGTTCTTC. It encodes CASRDIQGSSYNEQFF.

This clonotype was seen many times. The rearrangement links TRBV7-2 to TRBJ1-2, with a weak D call TRBD1 (6 bases). This CDR3 has 14 amino acids. V was shortened by 5 bases and J by 2 bases, with 12 bases between the two germline ends. Germline V gives CDR1 SGHTA, CDR2 FQGNSA. As DNA, the CDR3 is TGTGCCAGCAGCCCCAGTGGGGGCAACTATGGCTACACCTTC. Its translation is CASSPSGGNYGYTF. Based on the CDR3 plus reference TRBV7-2 and TRBJ1-2, the full variable domain is GAGVSQSPSNKVTEKGKDVELRCDPISGHTALYWYRQSLGQGLEFLIYFQGNSAPDKSGLPSDRFSAERTGGSVSTLTIQRTQQEDSAVYLCASSPSGGNYGYTFGSGTRLTVV.

The V call is TRBV7-4, the J call TRBJ1-1; the D is unclear. Trimming removed 7 bases from V and 0 bases from J, with 9 bases in between. The germline CDR1 and CDR2 sequences are SGHVT and SQSDAQ. This CDR3 region has 13 residues. CDR3 coding DNA: TGTGCCAGCAAGCCCAGCGTGAACACTGAAGCTTTCTTT. Residues: CASKPSVNTEAFF.

The V gene is TRBV10-3, the J gene TRBJ2-5, with D unresolved. This CDR3 has 15 residues. Germline assignment: CDR1 ENHRY and CDR2 SYGVKD. V lost 0 bases and J lost 7, with 15 bases in between. CDR3 DNA sequence: TGTGCCATCAGTGAGTCTAGTGCGGTCCTGGGGACCCAGTACTTC. It is translated as CAISESSAVLGTQYF.